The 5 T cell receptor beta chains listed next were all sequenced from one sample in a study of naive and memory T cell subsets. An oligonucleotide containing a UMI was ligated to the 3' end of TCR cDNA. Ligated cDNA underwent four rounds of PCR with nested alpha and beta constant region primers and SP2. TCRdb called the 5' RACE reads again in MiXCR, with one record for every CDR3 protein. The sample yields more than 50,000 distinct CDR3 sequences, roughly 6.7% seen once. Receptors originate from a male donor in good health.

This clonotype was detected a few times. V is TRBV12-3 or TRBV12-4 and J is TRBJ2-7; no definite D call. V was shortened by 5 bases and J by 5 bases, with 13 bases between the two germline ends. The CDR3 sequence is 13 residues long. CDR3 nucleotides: TGTGCCAGCAGTCCCCAGGTGTTCCACGAGCAGTACTTC. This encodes CASSPQVFHEQYF.

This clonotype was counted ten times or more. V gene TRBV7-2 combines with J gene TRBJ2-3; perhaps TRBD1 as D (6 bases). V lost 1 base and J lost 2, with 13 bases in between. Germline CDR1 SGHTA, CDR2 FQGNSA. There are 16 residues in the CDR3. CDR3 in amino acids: CASSLGLRGPTDTQYF. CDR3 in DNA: TGTGCCAGCAGCTTAGGGCTCAGGGGACCCACAGATACGCAGTATTTT.

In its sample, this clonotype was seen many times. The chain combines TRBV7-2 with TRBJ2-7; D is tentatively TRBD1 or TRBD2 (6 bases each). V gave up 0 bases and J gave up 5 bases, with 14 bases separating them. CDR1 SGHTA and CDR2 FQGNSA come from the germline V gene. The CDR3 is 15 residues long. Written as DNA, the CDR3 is TGTGCCAGCAGCTTAGCGGGGGGCCTGCTAGACGAGCAGTACTTC. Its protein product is CASSLAGGLLDEQYF.

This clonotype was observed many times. The CDR3 is CSAEGGDRGRSEQYF. The CDR3 DNA is TGCAGTGCTGAGGGTGGGGACAGGGGGCGAAGCGAGCAGTACTTC. This chain uses TRBV20-1 with TRBJ2-7; 12 bases map to TRBD1. Per the germline V gene, CDR1 is DFQATT and CDR2 is SNEGSKA (reference sequence). The CDR3 is 15 residues long. J was trimmed by 6 bases and V by 5 bases; bases with no gene match: 11.

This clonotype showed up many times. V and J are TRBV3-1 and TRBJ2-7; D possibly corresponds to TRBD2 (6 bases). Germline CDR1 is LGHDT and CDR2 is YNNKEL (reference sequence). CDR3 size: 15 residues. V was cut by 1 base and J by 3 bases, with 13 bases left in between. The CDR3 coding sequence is TGTGCCAGCAGCCAAGGCGGTAGCGGCTACTACGAGCAGTACTTC. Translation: CASSQGGSGYYEQYF.